One and the same sample provided the 2 T cell receptor beta chains below, sequenced in a study of T cell repertoires in cytomegalovirus infection. TCRdb recomputed calls from the reads with MiXCR, one row per CDR3 protein. The table includes 130,000 or so distinct CDR3 sequences, 5% to 6.5% detected once. Sequencing was done on a sample of PBMCs. These TCRs come from a human donor in good health (CMV status not recorded). Some clones in this sample may be carry-over from other donors' samples.

This clonotype was observed at least ten times. The V and J genes are TRBV19 and TRBJ1-4; D not resolved. The CDR3 runs to 15 residues. In germline, CDR1 is LNHDA, CDR2 SQIVND (reference sequence). V lost 3 bases to trimming and J lost 5 bases, with 13 bases between them. The CDR3 sequence: CASSMGGNLNEKLFF. In nucleotides, the CDR3 is TGTGCCAGTAGTATGGGCGGAAATTTAAATGAAAAACTGTTTTTT.

This clonotype was detected many times. V usage is TRBV19 and J usage is TRBJ2-5; no firm D call. This CDR3 comprises 14 residues. Germline CDR1 LNHDA, CDR2 SQIVND (reference sequence). V was clipped by 9 bases and J by 5 bases, with 19 bases between them. The CDR3, as DNA: TGTGCCAGCTCCCCTCGTTTCGTCTCTGAGACCCAGTACTTC. It translates to CASSPRFVSETQYF.